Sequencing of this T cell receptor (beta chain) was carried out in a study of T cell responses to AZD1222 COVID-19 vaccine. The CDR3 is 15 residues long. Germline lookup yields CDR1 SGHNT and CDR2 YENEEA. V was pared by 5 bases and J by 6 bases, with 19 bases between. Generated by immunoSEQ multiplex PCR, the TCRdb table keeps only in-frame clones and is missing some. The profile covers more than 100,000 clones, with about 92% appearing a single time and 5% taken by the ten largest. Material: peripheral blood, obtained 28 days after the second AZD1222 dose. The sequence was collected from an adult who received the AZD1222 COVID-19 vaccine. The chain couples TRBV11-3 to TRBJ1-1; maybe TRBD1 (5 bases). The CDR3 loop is CASSKQGFGGAEAFF. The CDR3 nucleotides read TGTGCCAGCAGCAAACAAGGGTTCGGGGGAGCTGAAGCTTTCTTT.